This TCR beta chain was sequenced for a study of naive and memory T cell subsets. This clonotype was counted at least ten times. Whole blood, approximately 2.3 ml, came from adult healthy volunteers. TCR cDNA received a 3' ligated oligonucleotide that carried a UMI. Blood and skin TCR RNA was reverse transcribed with alpha and beta constant primers. TCRdb passed the 5' RACE reads through MiXCR, listing each CDR3 protein once. Among more than 25,000 distinct CDR3 sequences listed, under 25% were seen once. The clonotype was recovered from a female donor in good health.

The CDR3 bases are TGCGCCAGCAGTGACCCAGCGGGGTACAATGAGCAGTTCTTC. It codes for CASSDPAGYNEQFF. The V and J genes are TRBV10-2 and TRBJ2-1; TRBD2 agrees at 7 bases. Germline lookup yields CDR1 WSHSY and CDR2 SAAADI. Losses at the gene ends were 3 bases for V and 4 bases for J; bases not matched to a gene: 3. The CDR3 consists of 14 residues.